This TCR beta chain comes out of a study of blood T cells in healthy people across ages. From germline, CDR1 is MNHEY and CDR2 SVGEGT. This CDR3 is built from 13 residues. Donation came from healthy Caucasian individuals in Russia who were aged roughly 6 to 95. Per-sample PBMC isolation yielded at least 6.5 million cells. In this sample, this clonotype turned up a few times. With a J-beta primer mix and a sample-barcoded 5' primer, a second PCR ran roughly 6 to 11 cycles. TCRdb ran MiXCR on the 5' RACE reads and lists one entry per CDR3 protein. The profile shows about a million distinct CDR3 sequences, around 46% of them singletons.

This clonotype was sampled from a man between 25 and 39 years old in good health. The sample was blood. This chain uses TRBV6-2 or TRBV6-3 with TRBJ2-4; 7 bases line up with TRBD2. The better agreement between TRBJ2-7 and the DNA end casts doubt on the J call. Here the CDR3 reads CASTAGVYYEQYF. In DNA, the CDR3 is TGTGCCAGCACGGCGGGGGTATACTACGAGCAGTACTTC.